This T cell receptor (beta chain) appears in the sequencing data of a study of CD8 T cells in Susac syndrome. As for the study in general: Each patient with Susac syndrome, at the time of blood draw, was therapy-naive, on corticosteroids, or on intravenous immunoglobulin alone.

Trimming took off 5 bases at V and 0 bases at J, with 5 bases between the two ends. This CDR3 has 13 residues. CDR1 and CDR2 from the germline V gene are SNHLY and FYNNEI. It was with random hexamers that 0.5 to 1 ug RNA was reverse transcribed. Amplification of TCR beta CDR3 used immunoSEQ multiplex PCR across 54 Vbeta and 13 Jbeta. TCRdb recomputed calls from the immunoSEQ multiplex PCR reads with MiXCR, one row per CDR3 protein. The table lists tens of thousands of distinct CDR3 sequences, just over 90% of them singletons. The authors carried out high-throughput sequencing of TCR beta. They applied it to CD8+ and CD4+ T cells obtained from blood. Recently defined diagnostic criteria for definite or probable disease were fulfilled by Susac syndrome patients.

The chain links TRBV2 to TRBJ1-5, with D uncertain. The TCR comes from a human donor with Susac syndrome. The sequencing sample was made of CD4+ T cells from PBMCs. The CDR3 is CASSPYSNQPQHF. Written as DNA, the CDR3 is TGTGCCAGCAGTCCTTATAGCAATCAGCCCCAGCATTTT.